These 28 T cell receptor beta chains were sequenced from one sample in a study of T-cell reconstitution after alpha-beta-depleted transplantation in children. The library targeted TCRbeta and was prepared with unique molecular identifiers. TCRdb fed the PCR reads into MiXCR, producing one record per CDR3 protein. The repertoire holds some 390,000 distinct CDR3 sequences, over 20% seen once, with approximately 3.8% in the top ten. The sequencing here drew on PBMCs from the stem cell graft donor, taken from the stem cell graft. The source of these receptors is a human donor who donated a stem cell graft to a child with acute myeloid leukemia.

This clonotype was seen ten or more times. J is TRBJ2-7 and V is TRBV20-1, with TRBD2 matching over 7 bases. V lost 6 bases and J lost 5; bases outside the gene matches: 10. The CDR3 has 13 residues. Germline V CDR1 and CDR2: DFQATT, SNEGSKA (reference sequence). CDR3 DNA: TGCAGTGCCGCGGGAGCCTTTCTGGACGAGCAGTACTTC. This encodes CSAAGAFLDEQYF.

This sequence joins TRBV12-3 or TRBV12-4 and TRBJ1-2; TRBD1 is a possible D gene (6 bases). Trimming shortened V by 2 bases and J by 3 bases, and 13 bases separated the two germline ends. The CDR3 runs to 15 residues. The chain's CDR3 is CASSLSSTGYYGYTF. The CDR3 DNA is TGTGCCAGCAGTTTAAGTTCGACAGGTTACTATGGCTACACCTTC.

The table lists this clonotype with many counts. The chain is built from TRBV29-1 and TRBJ2-3, with unresolved D. The CDR3 covers 13 residues. In germline, CDR1 is SQVTM, CDR2 ANQGSEA. The V end was cut by 6 bases, the J end by 1 base, with 11 bases between. In nucleotides, the CDR3 is TGCAGCGTCGAGGACCCGGGCACAGATACGCAGTATTTT. Translated: CSVEDPGTDTQYF.

This clonotype occurred many times. This chain joins TRBV20-1 and TRBJ1-2; D might be TRBD1 (5 bases). Trimming removed 6 bases from V and 5 bases from J, with 13 bases in between. The CDR3 is made up of 12 amino acids. The V gene's germline CDR1 is DFQATT and CDR2 SNEGSKA (reference sequence). The CDR3 here is CSATRTIYGYTF. The DNA of the CDR3 is TGCAGTGCAACTAGGACAATTTATGGCTACACCTTC.

This clonotype has more than one count but fewer than ten. The chain carries TRBV7-2 and TRBJ2-7; D remains ambiguous. The V end lost 3 bases, the J end lost 0 bases, and 9 bases lay between the germline ends. Germline CDR1 and CDR2: SGHTA and FQGNSA. The CDR3 extends over 14 amino acids. The CDR3 bases are TGTGCCAGCAGCTTCTGGGCTAACTCCTACGAGCAGTACTTC. This encodes CASSFWANSYEQYF.

This clonotype has a handful of counts. The V and J genes are TRBV28 and TRBJ2-1, with D possibly being TRBD2 (6 bases). The ends were cut back, 8 bases at V and 5 bases at J, with 16 bases in the middle. CDR3 size: 14 residues. CDR1 MDHEN and CDR2 SYDVKM come from the germline V gene. CDR3 in DNA: TGTGCCAGCGGCCAGTCGGGAGATCACAATGAGCAGTTCTTC. This translates into CASGQSGDHNEQFF.

Only a few counts were recorded for this clonotype. J is TRBJ2-1 and V is TRBV12-3 or TRBV12-4; 9 bases align to TRBD1. CDR3 length: 17 amino acids. V shed 4 bases, J shed 5 bases, and the junction held 12 bases outside the gene matches. The CDR3 region is CASSSGQGGSADNEQFF. The CDR3 nucleotides read TGTGCCAGCAGTTCGGGACAGGGAGGTAGCGCGGACAATGAGCAGTTCTTC.

The chain uses TRBV7-2 and TRBJ2-1; D not resolved. The CDR3 totals 13 residues. V lost 3 bases, J lost 3 bases, and 6 bases lay in between. Germline V lookup: CDR1 SGHTA, CDR2 FQGNSA. This CDR3 is CASSFSLYNEQFF. CDR3 coding DNA: TGTGCCAGCAGCTTTTCCCTCTACAATGAGCAGTTCTTC. The whole variable domain, filled in from reference TRBV7-2 and TRBJ2-1, reads GAGVSQSPSNKVTEKGKDVELRCDPISGHTALYWYRQSLGQGLEFLIYFQGNSAPDKSGLPSDRFSAERTGGSVSTLTIQRTQQEDSAVYLCASSFSLYNEQFFGPGTRLTVL.

This clonotype was observed a few times. V and J are TRBV12-3 or TRBV12-4 and TRBJ1-5, with 9 bases lining up with TRBD1. The CDR3 spans 15 residues. J gave up 7 bases and V 5 bases, and 9 bases lay outside the gene matches. CDR3 nucleotides: TGTGCCAGCAGTCGGGGACAGGGTATGTGGCAGCCCCAGCATTTT. This sequence encodes CASSRGQGMWQPQHF.

The rearrangement uses TRBV5-8 and TRBJ2-7, with 8 bases identical to TRBD1. Trimming took 5 bases from V and 1 from J; bases not matched to a gene: 8. The length of the CDR3 is 15 residues. CDR1 is SGHTS, CDR2 YDEGEE, per germline. CDR3: CASRTPGQASYEQYF. Here the CDR3 DNA reads TGTGCCAGCAGGACTCCGGGACAGGCTTCCTACGAGCAGTACTTC.

V is TRBV15 and J is TRBJ2-5; TRBD1 or TRBD2 may be the D gene (6 bases each). V was clipped by 2 bases and J by 5 bases, with 9 bases between them. This CDR3 has 13 amino acids. Germline V gene lookup returns CDR1 LNHNV and CDR2 YYDKDF (reference sequence). CDR3 amino acids: CATSRRGLETQYF. CDR3 sequence (DNA): TGTGCCACCAGCAGACGGGGGCTTGAGACCCAGTACTTC.

This clonotype was picked up many times. V gene TRBV20-1 combines with J gene TRBJ2-7; TRBD1 matches 8 bases. This CDR3 has 14 residues. CDR1 and CDR2 (germline): DFQATT, SNEGSKA (reference sequence). Losses at the gene ends were 1 base for V and 1 base for J; bases not matched to a gene: 3. The CDR3 nucleotides read TGCAGTGCTAGAGCGGACAGGGATTCCTACGAGCAGTACTTC. This codes for CSARADRDSYEQYF.

The V and J genes are TRBV3-1 and TRBJ2-5, with D perhaps given as TRBD1 or TRBD2 (5 bases each). Germline lookup yields CDR1 LGHDT and CDR2 YNNKEL (reference sequence). The CDR3 totals 15 residues. The V and J ends lost 0 bases and 1 base respectively, with 9 bases between them. The CDR3 here is CASSQDTGLQETQYF. DNA of the CDR3: TGTGCCAGCAGCCAAGACACAGGACTCCAAGAGACCCAGTACTTC.

This clonotype has only a few counts. V and J are TRBV28 and TRBJ2-5, with a tentative D call TRBD2 (6 bases). The CDR3 runs to 14 residues. CDR1 and CDR2 (germline): MDHEN, SYDVKM. Trimming removed 3 bases from V and 4 bases from J, with 12 bases in between. The CDR3: CASSLIGLTETQYF. CDR3 DNA sequence: TGTGCCAGCAGTTTGATCGGACTAACAGAGACCCAGTACTTC.

J is TRBJ2-1 and V is TRBV20-1; 13 bases fit TRBD2. Germline CDR1 DFQATT, CDR2 SNEGSKA (reference sequence). V was clipped by 2 bases and J by 7 bases; unmatched bases: 14. The CDR3 is 18 residues long. The CDR3 spells CSARRLAGGQTGRNEQFF. In DNA form, the CDR3 reads TGCAGTGCTAGAAGACTAGCGGGAGGCCAAACCGGGCGGAATGAGCAGTTCTTC.

The V and J genes are TRBV4-1 and TRBJ1-5, with TRBD1 as a possible D gene (6 bases). CDR1 is MGHRA, CDR2 YSYEKL, per germline. This CDR3 spans 15 amino acids. The V gene lost 4 bases and the J gene lost 1 base, with 11 bases spanning the gap. The CDR3 protein is CASSLYTGSNQPQHF. In DNA form, the CDR3 reads TGCGCCAGCAGCCTGTACACAGGGAGCAATCAGCCCCAGCATTTT.

The chain couples TRBV12-3 or TRBV12-4 to TRBJ2-2; D might be TRBD1 or TRBD2, each matching 6 bases. This CDR3 region has 14 residues. V gave up 3 bases and J gave up 11 bases, with 16 bases separating them. Written as DNA, the CDR3 is TGTGCCAGCAGTTTCTGGGGCGAGGGGGGAGAGCTGTTTTTT. This gives the protein CASSFWGEGGELFF.

V and J are TRBV24-1 and TRBJ2-2; D assignment may be TRBD1 or TRBD2 (5 bases each). Trimming cost V 9 bases and J 4 bases, with 14 bases left between them. In germline, CDR1 is KGHDR, CDR2 SFDVKD. CDR3 length equals 14 residues. The DNA for the CDR3 is TGTGCCACCTCTCCCTCAGGGACCACCGGGGAGCTGTTTTTT. This sequence encodes CATSPSGTTGELFF.

This rearrangement joins TRBV5-1 to TRBJ2-7; D could derive from TRBD1 or TRBD2 (5 bases each). The CDR3 has 14 amino acids. Germline CDR1 reads SGHRS; CDR2 reads YFSETQ. Trimming removed 4 bases from V and 0 bases from J, with 11 bases in between. The CDR3: CASSPRGHSYEQYF. CDR3 nucleotide sequence: TGCGCCAGCAGCCCTCGGGGCCACTCCTACGAGCAGTACTTC.

At least ten counts were recorded for this clonotype. The J gene is TRBJ2-1, the V gene TRBV29-1; no definite D call. The germline V gene encodes CDR1 SQVTM and CDR2 ANQGSEA. This CDR3 is built from 14 residues. The V end was cut by 4 bases, the J end by 4 bases, with 14 bases between. The CDR3 sequence is CSVVSQPLYNEQFF. The CDR3 bases are TGCAGCGTTGTCAGCCAGCCCCTTTACAATGAGCAGTTCTTC.

J is TRBJ1-2 and V is TRBV15, with D unresolved. Germline CDR1 LNHNV, CDR2 YYDKDF (reference sequence). The CDR3 covers 15 residues. Deletions cut 6 bases from V and 4 bases from J, with 18 bases between. The CDR3 is CATSRKRTESYGYTF. The CDR3, as DNA: TGTGCCACCAGTCGGAAGAGGACGGAATCCTATGGCTACACCTTC.

This clonotype came up many times. The V gene is TRBV24-1, the J gene TRBJ2-5; 7 bases fit TRBD2. With 3 bases clipped from V and 2 bases from J, the junction kept 5 bases outside the gene matches. The CDR3 is 15 amino acids. In germline, CDR1 is KGHDR, CDR2 SFDVKD. CDR3 region: CATSDHQREQETQYF. Here the CDR3 DNA reads TGTGCCACCAGTGATCATCAGCGGGAACAAGAGACCCAGTACTTC.

The chain recombines TRBV6-1 with TRBJ2-3, with D hard to call. There are 14 residues in the CDR3. Trimming took 1 base from V and 6 from J, leaving 11 bases between them. The germline gives CDR1 MNHNS, CDR2 SASEGT. CDR3 DNA: TGTGCCAGCAGTGAAGTGTCGCTCTTGGATACGCAGTATTTT. The encoded protein is CASSEVSLLDTQYF.

This clonotype was seen more than once but under ten times. The rearrangement links TRBV20-1 to TRBJ1-1; D not certain. CDR1 and CDR2 from the germline V gene are DFQATT and SNEGSKA (reference sequence). CDR3 length equals 11 residues. Trimming left V 4 bases short and J 6 bases short, with 9 bases between. CDR3 amino acids: CSAIGEAEAFF. The CDR3, as DNA: TGCAGTGCTATTGGGGAGGCTGAAGCTTTCTTT.

This clonotype was seen a handful of times. The V call is TRBV28, the J call TRBJ1-5; unclear D gene. The CDR3 has 12 residues. V was shortened by 6 bases and J by 3 bases, with 6 bases between the two germline ends. CDR1 MDHEN and CDR2 SYDVKM come from the germline V gene. The CDR3 coding sequence is TGTGCCAGCAGGAAGGACAATCAGCCCCAGCATTTT. Its protein product is CASRKDNQPQHF.

This chain connects TRBV18 to TRBJ1-5; D not resolved. V lost 6 bases, J lost 7 bases, and 16 bases lay in between. The germline gives CDR1 KGHSH, CDR2 LQKENI. This CDR3 contains 14 residues. The CDR3: CASSELGLGQPQHF. The CDR3 DNA is TGTGCCAGCTCGGAACTCGGGTTGGGACAGCCCCAGCATTTT. Full variable domain (missing parts from reference TRBV18 and TRBJ1-5): NAGVMQNPRHLVRRRGQEARLRCSPMKGHSHVYWYRQLPEEGLKFMVYLQKENIIDESGMPKERFSAEFPKEGPSILRIQQVVRGDSAAYFCASSELGLGQPQHFGDGTRLSIL.

This clonotype has only one observation. The genes are TRBV11-2 and TRBJ1-2; 12 bases line up with TRBD1. Germline V CDR1 and CDR2: SGHAT, FQNNGV. This CDR3 spans 16 amino acids. J gave up 4 bases and V 2 bases, and 5 bases lay outside the gene matches. CDR3 loop: CASSLRGQGAGYGYTF. CDR3 nucleotides: TGTGCCAGCAGCTTAAGGGGACAGGGGGCGGGCTATGGCTACACCTTC.

The chain uses TRBV12-3 or TRBV12-4 and TRBJ2-1; D gene uncertain. There are 11 residues in the CDR3. V gave up 8 bases and J gave up 6 bases, with 8 bases separating them. CDR3 nucleotide sequence: TGTGCCAGCGCCTTTGGCAATGAGCAGTTCTTC. Translated, it gives CASAFGNEQFF.